This TCR beta chain was identified in a study of cytomegalovirus exposure and HLA in healthy donors. PCR involved 60 Vbeta and 13 Jbeta primers. Produced via immunoSEQ multiplex PCR; TCRdb's table is partial and in-frame only. This table has approximately 100,000 clones, just under 75% appearing once. Those who donated were healthy bone marrow donors. The table lists this clone with a few counts. Its antigen is unidentified. There are 14 residues in the CDR3. Germline CDR1 and CDR2: KGHSH and LQKENI. Between the trimmed V and J ends, which lost 3 bases and 1 base, there was a span of 9 bases. Points from the study as a whole: Per published reports, the classifier diagnosed cytomegalovirus status with high specificity and sensitivity. Presence/absence analyses took donor sequencing depth as roughly uniform. One variant, a missense change in DCLRE1C, was linked in a later analysis to TCR beta V- and J-gene trimming.

This chain links TRBV18 with TRBJ1-1, with D hard to call. The sequencing sample was made of PBMCs. The TCR was taken from a human donor in good health. The CDR3 DNA is TGTGCCAGCTCACCGAGGCCAGAGAACACTGAAGCTTTCTTT. This gives the protein CASSPRPENTEAFF. The full variable domain, its missing parts supplied by reference TRBV18 and TRBJ1-1, is NAGVMQNPRHLVRRRGQEARLRCSPMKGHSHVYWYRQLPEEGLKFMVYLQKENIIDESGMPKERFSAEFPKEGPSILRIQQVVRGDSAAYFCASSPRPENTEAFFGQGTRLTVV.